These 30 T cell receptor beta chains were all obtained from the same sample, sequenced in a study of blood T cells in healthy people across ages. A second PCR, run for about 6 to 11 cycles, used a sample-barcoded 5' primer plus a J-beta primer mix. MiXCR, run by TCRdb on the 5' RACE reads, gives a single entry per CDR3 protein. Of about 730,000 distinct CDR3 sequences in the sample, roughly 44% were seen once. The sequenced sample was blood. These receptors all stem from a woman aged 60-75 years in good health.

The chain recombines TRBV6-2 or TRBV6-3 with TRBJ2-1; TRBD2 agrees at 10 bases. The CDR3 totals 14 residues. V was pared by 8 bases and J by 8 bases, with 9 bases of the junction left unmatched. Germline CDR1 reads MNHEY; CDR2 reads SVGEGT. The CDR3 sequence: CASGSSGSNHEQFF. CDR3 in DNA: TGTGCCAGCGGGTCTAGCGGGAGCAACCATGAGCAGTTCTTC.

The chain carries TRBV6-4 and TRBJ2-3; 12 positions match TRBD2. V lost 0 bases, J lost 6 bases, and 13 bases stayed unmatched. This CDR3 contains 19 residues. Germline V gives CDR1 MRHNA, CDR2 SNTAGT. The CDR3 DNA reads TGTGCCAGCAGTGACTCGCCTAGCGGGGGGGCCCCAAGCGGGGATACGCAGTATTTT. It translates to CASSDSPSGGAPSGDTQYF.

Only a few counts were recorded for this clonotype. The gene calls are TRBV20-1 and TRBJ2-7; D possibly corresponds to TRBD1 (6 bases). V was cut by 5 bases and J by 6 bases, with 14 bases left in between. Germline V CDR1 and CDR2: DFQATT, SNEGSKA (reference sequence). This CDR3 contains 12 residues. The CDR3 nucleotides are TGCAGTGCTCACCGTCACAGGGCCGAGCAGTACTTC. Protein product: CSAHRHRAEQYF.

Ten or more counts support this clonotype. This chain connects TRBV29-1 to TRBJ2-5; D remains unclear. This CDR3 spans 13 amino acids. V dropped 5 bases and J dropped 5 bases, with 15 bases sitting between them. The germline CDR1 and CDR2 sequences are SQVTM and ANQGSEA. DNA of the CDR3: TGCAGCGTTCTCCCTCGGCGTGGGGAGACCCAGTACTTC. Protein product: CSVLPRRGETQYF.

The rearrangement joins TRBV6-5 to TRBJ2-3; maybe TRBD2 (6 bases). V lost 0 bases, J lost 10 bases, and 11 bases lay in between. Germline V CDR1 and CDR2: MNHEY, SVGAGI. The CDR3 is 13 residues long. In nucleotides, the CDR3 is TGTGCCAGCAGTTACTCGGAGGGGTTTTCGCAGTATTTT. Translating it yields CASSYSEGFSQYF.

There are a few counts of this clonotype. This chain uses TRBV9 with TRBJ2-7, with a weak D call TRBD1 (6 bases). Germline V lookup: CDR1 SGDLS, CDR2 YYNGEE. The ends were cut back, 4 bases at V and 3 bases at J, with 17 bases in the middle. CDR3 length: 15 residues. The CDR3 here is CASSPRDTVLYEQYF. As DNA, the CDR3 is TGTGCCAGCAGCCCCCGGGACACAGTTCTCTACGAGCAGTACTTC.

V usage is TRBV2 and J usage is TRBJ2-3, with D hard to call. Trimming shortened V by 2 bases and J by 2 bases, and 14 bases separated the two germline ends. The CDR3 is 16 amino acids. Germline values: CDR1 SNHLY, CDR2 FYNNEI. The CDR3 region has the DNA TGTGCCAGCAGTGAAACCGGAGTAGGCCACACAGATACGCAGTATTTT. As protein: CASSETGVGHTDTQYF.

The sample holds a few counts of this clonotype. The CDR3 here is CSASFPLGVSVETQYF. CDR3 DNA: TGCAGTGCTAGCTTCCCCCTAGGGGTATCGGTAGAGACCCAGTACTTC. V gene TRBV20-1 combines with J gene TRBJ2-5, with D tentatively TRBD1 (5 bases). Germline V gives CDR1 DFQATT, CDR2 SNEGSKA (reference sequence). The V and J ends lost 3 bases and 4 bases respectively, with 21 bases between them. The length of the CDR3 is 16 residues.

This clonotype was seen more than once but under ten times. The chain uses TRBV28 and TRBJ2-5, with 12 bases identical to TRBD2. V was pared by 6 bases and J by 3 bases, with 11 bases of the junction left unmatched. The CDR3 covers 17 residues. CDR1 and CDR2 from the germline V gene are MDHEN and SYDVKM. The CDR3 here is CASSLGSASGREETQYF. The CDR3 nucleotides are TGTGCCAGCAGCCTGGGGTCGGCTAGCGGGAGGGAAGAGACCCAGTACTTC.

The chain couples TRBV6-1 to TRBJ1-2; D is ambiguous. The CDR3 is 16 amino acids. Germline V gene data show CDR1 as MNHNS and CDR2 as SASEGT. Deletions cut 6 bases from V and 1 base from J, with 18 bases between. CDR3 bases: TGTGCCAGCAGCTTCCCGGACGGAGGCTTTAACTATGGCTACACCTTC. Its translation is CASSFPDGGFNYGYTF.

This clonotype was detected once. Mismatch with germline at one junction end may stem from a read error. V usage is TRBV10-3 and J usage is TRBJ2-3; 11 bases agree with TRBD2. CDR1 and CDR2 (germline): ENHRY, SYGVKD. The CDR3 covers 17 residues. The CDR3 DNA reads as TGTGCCATCAGTGAGTCGCTAGCGGGGGGCTCCACAGATGCGCAGTATTTT. This translates into CAISESLAGGSTDAQYF.

This chain connects TRBV30 to TRBJ2-1; D is possibly TRBD2 (5 bases). Per germline, CDR1 GTSNPN and CDR2 SVGIG (reference sequence). The CDR3 is 14 amino acids. With 5 bases removed from V and 2 bases from J, the gap between germline ends came to 13 bases. The chain's CDR3 is CAWDRSGTYNEQFF. The CDR3, as DNA: TGTGCCTGGGACCGGAGCGGAACCTACAATGAGCAGTTCTTC.

The chain uses TRBV5-1 and TRBJ1-2, with a weak D call TRBD1 (5 bases). The V and J ends lost 1 base and 7 bases respectively, with 17 bases between them. The germline V gene has CDR1 SGHRS and CDR2 YFSETQ. This CDR3 is 15 amino acids long. The CDR3 here is CASSLQGSREGGYTF. CDR3 nucleotides: TGCGCCAGCAGCTTGCAGGGTTCCCGGGAAGGTGGCTACACCTTC.

The rearrangement links TRBV7-9 to TRBJ2-1, with a possible D match to TRBD2 (5 bases). Germline V gene lookup returns CDR1 SEHNR and CDR2 FQNEAQ (reference sequence). Deletions cut 5 bases from V and 0 bases from J, with 17 bases between. This CDR3 is 17 amino acids long. The CDR3 here is CASSPFMGAVSYNEQFF. The CDR3 coding sequence is TGTGCCAGCAGCCCGTTTATGGGAGCGGTCTCCTACAATGAGCAGTTCTTC.

The chain has TRBV3-1 and TRBJ2-7; 11 bases are shared with TRBD2. The CDR3 extends over 15 amino acids. Germline-derived CDR1 and CDR2 are LGHDT and YNNKEL (reference sequence). J gave up 7 bases and V 4 bases, and 9 bases lay outside the gene matches. In DNA, the CDR3 is TGTGCCAGCAGCCCAGGACTAGCGGGCTACAATGAGCAGTACTTC. This gives the protein CASSPGLAGYNEQYF.

Points on this clonotype: With a much larger clone just one base away, this may be a read error. V gene TRBV20-1 combines with J gene TRBJ2-3, with 11 bases fitting TRBD1. This CDR3 is 14 amino acids long. Germline V gives CDR1 DFQATT, CDR2 SNEGSKA (reference sequence). CDR3 in DNA: TGCAGTGCCAGCGGGACAGGGGGGACAGATAAGCAGTATTTT. It translates to CSASGTGGTDKQYF.

This clonotype was counted only a few times. The chain has TRBV5-5 and TRBJ2-4, with TRBD2 matching 7 bases. The CDR3 is 16 amino acids. Per germline, CDR1 SGHKS and CDR2 YYEKEE (reference sequence). V trimming: 0 bases; J trimming: 0 bases; junction bases outside the gene matches: 3. The chain's CDR3 is CASSLDGGVAKNIQYF. The CDR3 DNA sequence: TGTGCCAGCAGCTTGGATGGGGGGGTAGCCAAAAACATTCAGTACTTC.

The rearrangement links TRBV7-8 to TRBJ2-7; 10 bases are a match to TRBD1. V lost 6 bases and J lost 5; bases outside the gene matches: 10. Germline V CDR1 and CDR2: SGHVS, FQNEAQ. The CDR3 totals 15 residues. The CDR3 coding sequence is TGTGCCAGCAGACGAGCCCGGACAGGGGGACACGAGCAGTACTTC. Protein: CASRRARTGGHEQYF.

This clonotype was counted between two and nine times. The rearrangement links TRBV28 to TRBJ1-2; 7 positions agree with TRBD1. The V and J ends lost 3 bases and 0 bases, in that order; junction bases with no gene match: 4. CDR3 length equals 15 residues. Per the germline V gene, CDR1 is MDHEN and CDR2 is SYDVKM. The CDR3 region has the DNA TGTGCCAGCAGTTTCCAGGGGGATCCTAACTATGGCTACACCTTC. Residues: CASSFQGDPNYGYTF.

The chain uses TRBV20-1 and TRBJ2-1, with D maybe TRBD2 (6 bases). Per the germline V gene, CDR1 is DFQATT and CDR2 is SNEGSKA (reference sequence). There are 15 residues in the CDR3. Trimming took 0 bases from V and 8 from J, leaving 17 bases between them. This CDR3 reads CSAREGGTERDEQFF. CDR3 nucleotide sequence: TGCAGTGCTAGAGAGGGCGGGACCGAAAGAGATGAGCAGTTCTTC.

This clonotype was recorded once. This chain joins TRBV11-1 and TRBJ2-7, with D possibly matching TRBD1 (6 bases). V was shortened by 2 bases and J by 2 bases, with 13 bases between the two germline ends. Germline CDR1 is SGHAT and CDR2 is FQDESV (reference sequence). The CDR3 length is 15 residues. The chain's CDR3 is CASSLTGQPTYEQYF. The CDR3 DNA follows: TGTGCCAGCAGCTTAACTGGACAGCCGACCTACGAGCAGTACTTC.

V is TRBV12-1 and J is TRBJ2-5; TRBD2, the table's D call, lacks a check against the DNA. The DNA end lines up better with TRBJ2-7; the J call may be wrong. TRBV12-1 is labeled a pseudogene. This CDR3 spans 10 amino acids. The CDR3 sequence is CASNGGEQYF. The CDR3 bases are TGTGCCAGCAATGGAGGCGAGCAGTACTTC.

Only a few counts were recorded for this clonotype. J is TRBJ2-7 and V is TRBV27; no definite D call. This CDR3 region has 10 residues. CDR1 is MNHEY, CDR2 SMNVEV, per germline (reference sequence). Between the trimmed V and J ends, which lost 8 bases and 3 bases, there was a span of 5 bases. The CDR3 sequence: CASCCYEQYF. Written as DNA, the CDR3 is TGTGCCAGCTGCTGCTACGAGCAGTACTTC.

This clonotype was found many times. The V call is TRBV7-8, the J call TRBJ2-1; possible D gene TRBD2, 6 bases. V gave up 1 base and J gave up 4 bases, with 8 bases separating them. CDR1 is SGHVS and CDR2 is FQNEAQ in the germline V gene. CDR3 length: 14 residues. The CDR3 coding sequence is TGTGCCAGCAGCTTAGGACTAGAATACAATGAGCAGTTCTTC. Amino acid sequence: CASSLGLEYNEQFF.

The gene calls are TRBV20-1 and TRBJ2-5, with TRBD2 matching over 7 bases. The CDR3 consists of 14 residues. Germline V lookup: CDR1 DFQATT, CDR2 SNEGSKA (reference sequence). J lost 11 bases, V lost 6 bases, and 18 bases had no gene match. CDR3 nucleotides: TGCAGTGCCACGCCGGCCGGGGGGTCTAGGAAGCAGTACTTC. It yields the protein CSATPAGGSRKQYF.

This clonotype was observed once. A junction boundary mismatches the germline segment, possibly from a read error. The J gene is TRBJ1-2, the V gene TRBV4-3; D is ambiguous. CDR1 is LGHNA, CDR2 YSLEER, per germline. The CDR3 contains 13 residues. The CDR3 region has the DNA TGCGCCAGCAGCCAACGCTCAAACTCTGGCTACACCTTC. It specifies CASSQRSNSGYTF.

The rearrangement joins TRBV5-1 to TRBJ1-1; D is perhaps TRBD1 (6 bases). The CDR3 has 15 residues. Germline V CDR1 and CDR2: SGHRS, YFSETQ. Trimming pared 0 bases from V and 1 base from J, leaving 10 bases between. CDR3 bases: TGCGCCAGCAGCTTGGAAAGGGGGAGGAACACTGAAGCTTTCTTT. This sequence encodes CASSLERGRNTEAFF. Using reference TRBV5-1 and TRBJ1-1 for the parts outside the CDR3, the full variable domain is KAGVTQTPRYLIKTRGQQVTLSCSPISGHRSVSWYQQTPGQGLQFLFEYFSETQRNKGNFPGRFSGRQFSNSRSEMNVSTLELGDSALYLCASSLERGRNTEAFFGQGTRLTVV.

The chain has TRBV25-1 and TRBJ2-5; tentative D call: TRBD2 (6 bases). Germline assignment: CDR1 MGHDK and CDR2 SYGVNS. This CDR3 spans 14 amino acids. Trimming took 1 base from V and 5 from J, leaving 11 bases between them. The CDR3 DNA reads as TGTGCCAGCAGTGAATTGGAGGGAATTGAGACCCAGTACTTC. Residues: CASSELEGIETQYF.

The table lists this clonotype with many counts. J is TRBJ2-7 and V is TRBV20-1, with 10 bases fitting TRBD1. Per germline, CDR1 DFQATT and CDR2 SNEGSKA (reference sequence). The V segment lost 4 bases and the J segment 3 bases; nucleotides outside the gene matches: 6. The CDR3 covers 14 residues. In DNA form, the CDR3 reads TGCAGTGCTATTCTCGGGGACAGGGGCTACGAGCAGTACTTC. It is translated as CSAILGDRGYEQYF.

This clonotype was counted only a few times. The V gene is TRBV5-6, the J gene TRBJ2-7; the match to TRBD2 covers 9 bases. Trimming cost V 6 bases and J 2 bases; bases outside gene matches: 6. The CDR3 covers 14 residues. Germline V gene sequence: CDR1 SGHDT, CDR2 YYEEEE. The CDR3 here is CASTKIAGAYEQYF. CDR3 nucleotide sequence: TGTGCCAGCACCAAAATAGCGGGAGCCTACGAGCAGTACTTC.